This T cell receptor (beta chain) was recovered during a study of glioma-infiltrating T cells after dendritic cell vaccination. None of the glioblastoma patients had an isocitrate dehydrogenase mutation. Clones were sequenced by immunoSEQ multiplex PCR, and TCRdb holds only the in-frame ones, with some missing. Of under 35,000 clones detected, over 90% appear once; the ten largest clones hold less than 2.5%. Germline V gene lookup returns CDR1 SEHNR and CDR2 FQNEAQ (reference sequence). V lost 5 bases to trimming and J lost 4 bases; unmatched junction nucleotides: 13. The CDR3 is 17 amino acids. The chain couples TRBV7-9 to TRBJ2-5, with 10 bases aligning to TRBD2. The clonotype comes from a human donor with glioblastoma. The starting material was blood, obtained before dendritic cell vaccination. The CDR3 is CASSRWASGGGGETQYF. CDR3 bases: TGTGCCAGCAGCCGTTGGGCTAGCGGGGGCGGAGGAGAGACCCAGTACTTC.